This T cell receptor (beta chain) was sequenced for a study of T cell responses to AZD1222 COVID-19 vaccine. On this clone: No antigen is known for it.

Germline-derived CDR1 and CDR2 are SGDLS and YYNGEE. The V and J ends lost 3 bases and 5 bases, in that order; junction bases with no gene match: 3. This CDR3 is built from 15 residues. Repertoires were generated with immunoSEQ multiplex PCR, while TCRdb's copy carries only in-frame clones and drops some. Here the sample spans over 150,000 clones, 92% being singletons. Overall study results and limits: Along spike, vaccine-associated CD4 TCRs were found throughout, with dominance at 160-218 and 743-854. Most donors were white British and more were female, and clonal diversity was possibly underestimated. No day 14 peak samples; only post-peak repertoires were characterized. The study reported that nearly half of spike-specific TCRs target unmutated variant regions.

The material sequenced was peripheral blood, taken on day 0 of MenACWY control vaccination. The rearrangement joins TRBV9 to TRBJ2-2, with 11 bases matching TRBD2. The clonotype originates from an adult in good health. The CDR3 nucleotides are TGTGCCAGCAGCGAGGGACTAGCGGAGACCGGGGAGCTGTTTTTT. This sequence encodes CASSEGLAETGELFF.